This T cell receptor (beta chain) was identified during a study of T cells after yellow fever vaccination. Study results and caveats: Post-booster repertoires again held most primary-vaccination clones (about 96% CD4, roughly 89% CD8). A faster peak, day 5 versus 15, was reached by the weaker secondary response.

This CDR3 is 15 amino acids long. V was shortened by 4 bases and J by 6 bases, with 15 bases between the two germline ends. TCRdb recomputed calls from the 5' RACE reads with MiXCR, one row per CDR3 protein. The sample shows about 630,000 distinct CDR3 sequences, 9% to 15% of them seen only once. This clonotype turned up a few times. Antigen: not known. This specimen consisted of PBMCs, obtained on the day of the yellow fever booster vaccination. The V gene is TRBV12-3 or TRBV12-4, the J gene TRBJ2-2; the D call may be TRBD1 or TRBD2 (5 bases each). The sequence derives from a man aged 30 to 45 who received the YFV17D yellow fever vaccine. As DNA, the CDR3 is TGTGCCAGCAGTTACCAGGGAGTAAAGGCCGGGGAGCTGTTTTTT. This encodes CASSYQGVKAGELFF.